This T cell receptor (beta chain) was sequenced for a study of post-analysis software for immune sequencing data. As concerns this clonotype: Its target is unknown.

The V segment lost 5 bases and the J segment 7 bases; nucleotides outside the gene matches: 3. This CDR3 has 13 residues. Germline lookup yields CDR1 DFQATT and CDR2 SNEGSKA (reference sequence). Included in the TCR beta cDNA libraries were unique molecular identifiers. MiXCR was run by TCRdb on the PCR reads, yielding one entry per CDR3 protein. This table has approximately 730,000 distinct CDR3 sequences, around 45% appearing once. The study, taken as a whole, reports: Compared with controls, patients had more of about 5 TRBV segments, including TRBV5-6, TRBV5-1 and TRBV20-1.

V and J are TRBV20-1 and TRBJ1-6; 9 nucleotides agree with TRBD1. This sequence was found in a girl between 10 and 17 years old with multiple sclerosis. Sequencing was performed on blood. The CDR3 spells CSAGGTGNSPLHF. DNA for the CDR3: TGCAGTGCTGGGGGGACAGGGAATTCACCCCTCCACTTT.